The 23 T cell receptor beta chains below were found in one sample sequenced in a study of a mutant IDH1 vaccine in newly diagnosed glioma. Assay used: immunoSEQ multiplex PCR; TCRdb lists only in-frame clones, some missing. The table includes about 67,000 clones, around four fifths detected once. Time point denoted: week 47, end of study. All doses held 300 ug of mutant IDH1 20-mer peptide, with topical imiquimod. Antigens of these TCRs are unknown. Sequencing used PBMCs, obtained from a glioma patient whose treatment included an IDH1 peptide vaccine. The origin of the receptors is a man aged 30 to 39 with glioma.

The chain uses TRBV19 and TRBJ2-1, with D perhaps TRBD1 or TRBD2 (5 bases each). The CDR3 is 18 amino acids. Germline values: CDR1 LNHDA, CDR2 SQIVND (reference sequence). Deletions cut 3 bases from V and 9 bases from J, with 27 bases between. The CDR3 spells CASSIPNSDIRGTGEQFF. CDR3 nucleotides: TGTGCCAGTAGTATTCCCAACTCGGACATACGGGGAACCGGTGAGCAGTTCTTC.

J is TRBJ2-7 and V is TRBV27, with 9 bases matching TRBD1. The length of the CDR3 is 14 residues. The germline gives CDR1 MNHEY, CDR2 SMNVEV (reference sequence). The V gene end was trimmed by 3 bases and the J gene end by 3 bases; junction bases not matched to a gene: 3. CDR3 sequence reads: CASSLTGGDYEQYF. The CDR3 region has the DNA TGTGCCAGCAGTTTGACAGGGGGTGACTACGAGCAGTACTTC.

This chain uses TRBV5-1 with TRBJ2-2, with 8 bases aligning to TRBD1. The V gene end was trimmed by 0 bases and the J gene end by 1 base; junction bases not matched to a gene: 5. The CDR3 loop spans 17 amino acids. The germline CDR1 and CDR2 sequences are SGHRS and YFSETQ. The CDR3 region is CASSLVTGTGNTGELFF. The CDR3 DNA follows: TGCGCCAGCAGCTTGGTCACCGGGACAGGGAACACCGGGGAGCTGTTTTTT.

Only one count was recorded for this clone. The chain uses TRBV6-6 and TRBJ1-2; D is possibly TRBD1 (5 bases). V was clipped by 0 bases and J by 5 bases, with 16 bases between them. This CDR3 is 16 amino acids long. Germline V gene sequence: CDR1 MNHNY, CDR2 SVGAGI (reference sequence). The CDR3: CASSYSAGGSGYGYTF. CDR3 in DNA: TGTGCCAGCAGTTACTCTGCGGGGGGAAGTGGGTATGGCTACACCTTC.

The J gene is TRBJ2-2, the V gene TRBV6-5, with 7 positions matching TRBD1. The CDR3 has 14 amino acids. V trimming: 6 bases; J trimming: 4 bases; junction bases outside the gene matches: 5. Germline V gene sequence: CDR1 MNHEY, CDR2 SVGAGI. In nucleotides, the CDR3 is TGTGCCAGCAGACGTGACAGGGTCACCGGGGAGCTGTTTTTT. Protein sequence: CASRRDRVTGELFF.

This chain joins TRBV6-5 and TRBJ1-1, with D possibly being TRBD1 (5 bases). The V end was cut by 2 bases, the J end by 1 base, with 5 bases between. Germline lookup yields CDR1 MNHEY and CDR2 SVGAGI. CDR3 size: 13 residues. CDR3 coding DNA: TGTGCCAGCAGTTACACAGGGAACACTGAAGCTTTCTTT. Its protein product is CASSYTGNTEAFF.

The chain is built from TRBV19 and TRBJ2-1; a weak D match, TRBD1 (6 bases). Germline lookup yields CDR1 LNHDA and CDR2 SQIVND (reference sequence). Trimming removed 0 bases at V and 3 bases at J, with 6 bases between. This CDR3 spans 14 amino acids. CDR3 loop: CASSIDRGYNEQFF. The CDR3 nucleotides read TGTGCCAGTAGTATAGACAGGGGCTACAATGAGCAGTTCTTC.

This chain links TRBV18 with TRBJ1-2, with D perhaps matching TRBD1 (5 bases). CDR1 and CDR2 from the germline V gene are KGHSH and LQKENI. V shed 3 bases and J shed 7 bases, with 9 bases lying between them. CDR3 length equals 12 residues. CDR3 sequence: CASSPGTSGYTF. CDR3 coding DNA: TGTGCCAGCTCACCTGGGACGTCTGGCTACACCTTC.

The chain uses TRBV11-2 and TRBJ2-3, with unresolved D. There are 15 residues in the CDR3. Germline V gene data show CDR1 as SGHAT and CDR2 as FQNNGV. Trimming took off 0 bases at V and 2 bases at J, with 9 bases between the two ends. CDR3 nucleotide sequence: TGTGCCAGCAGCTTAGAACTCCAAGACACAGATACGCAGTATTTT. Translated, it gives CASSLELQDTDTQYF.

The chain recombines TRBV9 with TRBJ1-2, with TRBD1 identical over 7 bases. The junction had 8 bases not matched to a gene; V was cut back by 0 bases and J by 6 bases. CDR3 size: 15 residues. From germline, CDR1 is SGDLS and CDR2 YYNGEE. DNA of the CDR3: TGTGCCAGCAGCGTAGGACCAGGGGGTAGTCATGGCTACACCTTC. This gives the protein CASSVGPGGSHGYTF.

Turning to this clone: The germline gene is not matched at one end of the junction; a read error may be the cause. The rearrangement links TRBV25-1 to TRBJ1-3; no firm D call. This CDR3 contains 15 residues. The V gene's germline CDR1 is MGHDK and CDR2 SYGVNS. In nucleotides, the CDR3 is TGTGCCAGCTTAAGCCATCAGAAGACTGTTGACACCACATATTTT. The encoded protein is CASLSHQKTVDTTYF.

The chain links TRBV6-5 to TRBJ1-1; TRBD1 agrees at 9 bases. V shed 5 bases, J shed 4 bases, and the junction held 2 bases outside the gene matches. CDR1 is MNHEY and CDR2 is SVGAGI in the germline V gene. The CDR3 consists of 13 residues. CDR3 amino acids: CASSGDRVTEAFF. As DNA, the CDR3 is TGTGCCAGCAGTGGGGACAGGGTCACTGAAGCTTTCTTT.

This clone was recorded a few times. The rearrangement uses TRBV29-1 and TRBJ1-1; unclear D gene. There are 10 residues in the CDR3. V was clipped by 4 bases and J by 6 bases, with 6 bases between them. Germline V gene sequence: CDR1 SQVTM, CDR2 ANQGSEA. CDR3 region: CSVVDAEAFF. The CDR3 nucleotides read TGCAGCGTTGTGGACGCTGAAGCTTTCTTT.

The table lists this clone with a few counts. The CDR3 loop is CASSWTGDQPQHF. CDR3 sequence (DNA): TGCGCCAGCAGCTGGACAGGGGATCAGCCCCAGCATTTT. The J gene is TRBJ1-5, the V gene TRBV5-1; TRBD1 matches at 9 bases. V lost 3 bases to trimming and J lost 5 bases; unmatched junction nucleotides: 0. Germline V CDR1 and CDR2: SGHRS, YFSETQ. This CDR3 is 13 amino acids long. Together with reference TRBV5-1 and TRBJ1-5, the CDR3 gives the full variable domain: KAGVTQTPRYLIKTRGQQVTLSCSPISGHRSVSWYQQTPGQGLQFLFEYFSETQRNKGNFPGRFSGRQFSNSRSEMNVSTLELGDSALYLCASSWTGDQPQHFGDGTRLSIL.

The chain couples TRBV6-5 to TRBJ1-1; 7 bases map to TRBD1. V dropped 6 bases and J dropped 4; count of bases not matched to a gene: 8. Per the germline V gene, CDR1 is MNHEY and CDR2 is SVGAGI. This CDR3 is 14 amino acids long. CDR3 nucleotide sequence: TGTGCCAGCAGCCACCAGGGGGTCGGCACTGAAGCTTTCTTT. It translates to CASSHQGVGTEAFF.

The chain uses TRBV23-1 and TRBJ1-2; tentative D call: TRBD1 (5 bases). TRBV23-1 is filed as an ORF, its function uncertain. V was cut by 2 bases and J by 6 bases, with 7 bases left in between. The CDR3 is 12 residues long. The CDR3 is CASSQGGNGYTF. In nucleotides, the CDR3 is TGCGCCAGCAGTCAAGGGGGTAATGGCTACACCTTC.

The table lists this clone with a count of one. The V call is TRBV28, the J call TRBJ1-5; D is possibly TRBD1 (6 bases). The CDR3 contains 15 residues. Germline values: CDR1 MDHEN, CDR2 SYDVKM. Trimming pared 8 bases from V and 0 bases from J, leaving 14 bases between. The DNA for the CDR3 is TGTGCCAGCCTTTTCAGGGGATCTAGCAATCAGCCCCAGCATTTT. Residues: CASLFRGSSNQPQHF.

The rearrangement uses TRBV9 and TRBJ1-2; D is unresolved. This CDR3 spans 15 amino acids. Trimming removed 0 bases from V and 4 bases from J, with 13 bases in between. CDR1 and CDR2 (germline): SGDLS, YYNGEE. As DNA, the CDR3 is TGTGCCAGCAGCGTAGAGCTGAGTGGGTTCTATGGCTACACCTTC. It is translated as CASSVELSGFYGYTF.

V is TRBV6-4 and J is TRBJ1-6, with D possibly TRBD1 on 5 matching bases. Looked up from germline, CDR1 is MRHNA and CDR2 is SNTAGT. Trimming cost V 8 bases and J 7 bases, with 12 bases left between them. CDR3 length equals 13 residues. Written as DNA, the CDR3 is TGTGCCAGCCGTCAGGGTAAGAATTCACCCCTCCACTTT. Translating it yields CASRQGKNSPLHF.

This rearrangement joins TRBV6-6 to TRBJ2-1; 8 bases map to TRBD1. V lost 11 bases and J lost 7; bases outside the gene matches: 13. Germline V gene data show CDR1 as MNHNY and CDR2 as SVGAGI (reference sequence). The CDR3 runs to 14 residues. CDR3 in amino acids: CASQKGTGLNEQFF. The CDR3 DNA reads TGTGCCTCCCAAAAAGGGACAGGCCTAAATGAGCAGTTCTTC.

The chain uses TRBV4-2 and TRBJ2-7; D is uncertain. Trimming shortened V by 0 bases and J by 4 bases, and 10 bases separated the two germline ends. Looked up from germline, CDR1 is LGHNA and CDR2 is YNFKEQ. The CDR3 is 14 amino acids. CDR3 sequence reads: CASSQDIFQYEQYF. CDR3 DNA: TGTGCCAGCAGCCAAGATATATTCCAATACGAGCAGTACTTC.

The sample holds one count of this clone. The chain is built from TRBV5-6 and TRBJ2-3, with 14 positions matching TRBD2. The CDR3 covers 18 residues. Germline V CDR1 and CDR2: SGHDT, YYEEEE. After removal of 2 bases from V and 8 bases from J, the junction contained 13 bases not matched to a gene. CDR3 residues: CASSLTPGLAGATVTQYF. CDR3 nucleotides: TGTGCCAGCAGCTTAACACCGGGACTAGCGGGGGCCACTGTTACGCAGTATTTT.

This clone was detected only once. The chain combines TRBV10-2 with TRBJ1-5; D call uncertain. The CDR3 loop spans 15 amino acids. Germline loops: CDR1 WSHSY, CDR2 SAAADI. V shed 0 bases and J shed 6 bases, with 12 bases lying between them. CDR3 in DNA: TGCGCCAGCAGTGAGTCGGGCGGAGGAGGTCAGCCCCAGCATTTT. Protein sequence: CASSESGGGGQPQHF.